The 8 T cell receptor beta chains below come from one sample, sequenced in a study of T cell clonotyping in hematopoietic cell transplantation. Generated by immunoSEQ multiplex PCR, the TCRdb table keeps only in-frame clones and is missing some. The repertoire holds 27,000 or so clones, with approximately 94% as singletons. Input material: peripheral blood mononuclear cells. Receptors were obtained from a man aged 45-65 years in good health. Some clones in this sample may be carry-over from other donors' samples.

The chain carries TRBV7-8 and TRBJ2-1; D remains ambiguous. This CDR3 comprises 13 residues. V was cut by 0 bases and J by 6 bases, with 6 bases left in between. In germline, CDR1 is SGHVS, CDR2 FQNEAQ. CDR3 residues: CASSLALFNEQFF. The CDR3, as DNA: TGTGCCAGCAGCTTAGCACTTTTCAATGAGCAGTTCTTC.

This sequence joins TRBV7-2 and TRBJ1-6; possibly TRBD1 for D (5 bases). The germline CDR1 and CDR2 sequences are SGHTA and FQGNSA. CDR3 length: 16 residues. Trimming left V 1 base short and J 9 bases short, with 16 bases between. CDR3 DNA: TGTGCCAGCAGCTTAGGGGGGGGTCGTATGGGTTCACCCCTCCACTTT. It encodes CASSLGGGRMGSPLHF.

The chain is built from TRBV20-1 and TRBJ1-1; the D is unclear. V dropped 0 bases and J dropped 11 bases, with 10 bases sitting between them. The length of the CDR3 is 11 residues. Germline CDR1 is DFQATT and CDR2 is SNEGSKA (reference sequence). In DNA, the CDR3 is TGCAGTGCTAGAGATGGAAGGCCGGCTTTCTTT. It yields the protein CSARDGRPAFF.

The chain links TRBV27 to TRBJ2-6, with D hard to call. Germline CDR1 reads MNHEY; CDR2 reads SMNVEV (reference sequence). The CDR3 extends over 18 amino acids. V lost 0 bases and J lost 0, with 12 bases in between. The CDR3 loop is CASSLSASGDSGANVLTF. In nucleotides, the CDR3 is TGTGCCAGCAGTTTATCGGCCTCTGGAGACTCTGGGGCCAACGTCCTGACTTTC.

In DNA form, the CDR3 reads TGTGCCAGCAGTTACCGGGGCAGTAAAACCTACGAGCAGTACTTC. The encoded protein is CASSYRGSKTYEQYF. The chain combines TRBV6-5 with TRBJ2-7; the D gene could be TRBD1 or TRBD2 (5 bases each). The CDR3 is 15 residues long. V lost 2 bases to trimming and J lost 2 bases, with 13 bases between them. Germline CDR1 reads MNHEY; CDR2 reads SVGAGI.

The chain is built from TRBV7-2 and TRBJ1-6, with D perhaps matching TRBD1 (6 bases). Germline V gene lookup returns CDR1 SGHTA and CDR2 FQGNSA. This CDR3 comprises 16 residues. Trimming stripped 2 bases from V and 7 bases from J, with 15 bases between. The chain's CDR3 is CASSLSQGLPNSPLHF. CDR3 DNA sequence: TGTGCCAGCAGCTTATCACAGGGCCTCCCCAATTCACCCCTCCACTTT.

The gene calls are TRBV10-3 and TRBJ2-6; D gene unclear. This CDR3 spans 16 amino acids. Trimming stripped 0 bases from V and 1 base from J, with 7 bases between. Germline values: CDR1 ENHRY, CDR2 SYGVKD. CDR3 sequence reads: CAISESPASGANVLTF. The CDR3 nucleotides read TGTGCCATCAGTGAGTCGCCAGCTTCTGGGGCCAACGTCCTGACTTTC.

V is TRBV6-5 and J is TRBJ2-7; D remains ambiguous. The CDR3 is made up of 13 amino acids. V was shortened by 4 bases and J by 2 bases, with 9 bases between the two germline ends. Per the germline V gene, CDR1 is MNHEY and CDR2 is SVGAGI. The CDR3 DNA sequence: TGTGCCAGCAGTTCCGATAGGCCCTACGAGCAGTACTTC. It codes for CASSSDRPYEQYF.